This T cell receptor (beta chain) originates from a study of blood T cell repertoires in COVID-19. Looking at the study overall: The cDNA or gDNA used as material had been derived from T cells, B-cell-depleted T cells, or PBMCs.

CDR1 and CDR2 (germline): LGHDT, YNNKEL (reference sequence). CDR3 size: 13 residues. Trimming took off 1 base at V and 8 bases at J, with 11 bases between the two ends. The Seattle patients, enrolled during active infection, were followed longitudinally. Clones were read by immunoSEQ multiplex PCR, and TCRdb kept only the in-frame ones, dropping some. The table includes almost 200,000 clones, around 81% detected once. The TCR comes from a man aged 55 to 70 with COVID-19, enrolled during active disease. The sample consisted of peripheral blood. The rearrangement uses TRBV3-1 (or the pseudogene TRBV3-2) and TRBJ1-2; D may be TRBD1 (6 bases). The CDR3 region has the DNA TGTGCCAGCAGCCAAGCGACAGGAACCGGCTACACCTTC. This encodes CASSQATGTGYTF.